This T cell receptor (beta chain) was recorded in a study of long-term antiretroviral therapy in people with HIV. Findings of the study overall: In samples taken after ART, diversity increased but remained below transplant donor control levels. Researchers lacked any data on ART adherence, viral resistance or therapy changes. At every time point, clones expanded before ART dominated the repertoire.

A remark on this clone: The antigen remains unidentified.

Researchers report immunoSEQ v3.0 was run at survey level. Sequencing of each sample targeted about 35,000-50,000 T-cell genomes. Produced via immunoSEQ multiplex PCR; TCRdb's table is partial and in-frame only. The sample has approximately 30,000 clones, approximately 80% seen once; the top ten hold 8% to 10%. The junction had 13 bases not matched to a gene; V was cut back by 1 base and J by 9 bases. CDR1 and CDR2 (germline): SGHRS, YFSETQ. This CDR3 is 15 amino acids long. The TCR originated in a man younger than 40 with HIV. The sequences come from unsorted PBMCs, collected about 2.7 years after starting antiretroviral therapy. V and J are TRBV5-1 and TRBJ2-7; 7 positions match TRBD1. This chain's CDR3 is CASSLTGEPSLAQYF. CDR3 nucleotides: TGCGCCAGCAGCTTGACAGGGGAACCGAGTCTAGCGCAGTACTTC.